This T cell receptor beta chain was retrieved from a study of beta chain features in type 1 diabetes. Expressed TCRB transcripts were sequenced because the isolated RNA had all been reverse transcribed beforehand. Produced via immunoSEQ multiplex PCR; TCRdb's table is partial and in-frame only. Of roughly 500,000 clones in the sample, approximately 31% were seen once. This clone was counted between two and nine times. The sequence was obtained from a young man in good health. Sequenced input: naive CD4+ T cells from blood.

CDR3 DNA sequence: TGTGCCAGCAGTAGGCAGGGCCGTAAAGAAGAGACCCAGTACTTC. This sequence encodes CASSRQGRKEETQYF. The J gene is TRBJ2-5, the V gene TRBV25-1, with D tentatively TRBD1 (5 bases). CDR1 is MGHDK, CDR2 SYGVNS, per germline. CDR3 size: 15 residues. Between the trimmed V and J ends, which lost 5 bases and 3 bases, there was a span of 16 bases.